This TCR beta chain was profiled in a study of blood T cell repertoires in COVID-19. About the research overall: Some COVID-19 samples were acute and others convalescent; all came from the United States, Italy and Spain.

Concerning this clone: At one end, the junction sequence differs from germline, possibly due to a read error.

The CDR3 spans 13 residues. CDR1 is SNHLY and CDR2 is FYNNEI in the germline V gene. Original methodology: Estimated nucleated cell counts came from reference gene primer amplification. Measured with immunoSEQ multiplex PCR; TCRdb has only the in-frame clones, and not every one. V and J calls and clone size are those listed in that table; D and trimming were worked out from the DNA. The sample shows around 480,000 clones, more than 70% of them seen only once. This clonotype originated in a woman aged 45-59 years with COVID-19, enrolled during active disease. The source material was peripheral blood. The V gene is TRBV2, the J gene TRBJ1-2; D possibly corresponds to TRBD1 (5 bases). In DNA, the CDR3 is TGTGCCAGCCGTGAATCAGGGAACTATGGCTACACCTTC. Protein sequence: CASRESGNYGYTF. The variable domain in full, completed from reference TRBV2 and TRBJ1-2, reads EPEVTQTPSHQVTQMGQEVILRCVPISNHLYFYWYRQILGQKVEFLVSFYNNEISEKSEIFDDQFSVERPDGSNFTLKIRSTKLEDSAMYFCASRESGNYGYTFGSGTRLTVV.